This TCR beta chain was recovered during a study of blood T cell repertoires in COVID-19. Study-level information: From the United States, Italy and Spain came samples of acute and convalescent COVID-19. Nucleic acid was either cDNA or gDNA, and it came from T cells, B-cell-depleted T cells, or PBMCs.

Authors' processing steps: Estimation of nucleated cell counts was performed using reference gene primer amplification. Generated by immunoSEQ multiplex PCR, the TCRdb table keeps only in-frame clones and is missing some. The V and J calls and clone size come from that table; D and trimming were worked out from the DNA. This table has roughly 140,000 clones, around 84% appearing once. This clonotype originated in a human donor in a cohort sampled during active COVID-19. The sequenced material came from peripheral blood.

The DNA of the CDR3 is TGCGCCAGCAGCGCCGGGATTCCAGGAAGAGATACGCAGTATTTT. This encodes CASSAGIPGRDTQYF. This chain connects TRBV5-1 to TRBJ2-3; a weak D match, TRBD2 (5 bases). Trimming left V 4 bases short and J 5 bases short, with 17 bases between. This CDR3 is 15 amino acids long. Germline V gene data show CDR1 as SGHRS and CDR2 as YFSETQ.